These 14 T cell receptor beta chains came from one sample sequenced in a study of naive and memory T cell subsets. No antigen is known for these receptors. Two oligonucleotides, mixed equimolar, formed the beta constant-region primer covering TRBC1 and TRBC2. Four rounds of PCR amplified the ligated cDNA using nested alpha and beta constant-region primers plus SP2. One entry per CDR3 protein results from TCRdb running MiXCR on the UMI-ligation and nested PCR reads. The table lists 130,000 to 150,000 distinct CDR3 sequences, over 20% of them singletons. Study-wide results and caveats: Naive repertoires, especially CD8, held a few larger clonotypes, possibly memory cells re-expressing CD45RA.

Specimen: naive CD4+ T cells from blood. The receptor source for this set is a human donor in good health.

J is TRBJ2-1 and V is TRBV7-2; D may be TRBD1 (5 bases). Germline CDR1 reads SGHTA; CDR2 reads FQGNSA. The V gene lost 3 bases and the J gene lost 8 bases, with 11 bases spanning the gap. The CDR3 is made up of 13 amino acids. The CDR3 nucleotides read TGTGCCAGCAGCTTCATGGACATCTATGAGCAGTTCTTC. Its protein product is CASSFMDIYEQFF.

The chain joins TRBV18 to TRBJ1-1; 12 bases line up with TRBD1. CDR3 length: 19 amino acids. The V segment lost 8 bases and the J segment 0 bases; nucleotides outside the gene matches: 16. Germline CDR1 KGHSH, CDR2 LQKENI. CDR3 residues: CASEAIPGQGARMNTEAFF. CDR3 nucleotides: TGTGCCAGCGAAGCGATTCCGGGACAGGGGGCCCGAATGAACACTGAAGCTTTCTTT.

The J gene is TRBJ1-4, the V gene TRBV6-4; no clear D. CDR1 MRHNA and CDR2 SNTAGT come from the germline V gene. V gave up 9 bases and J gave up 0 bases, with 23 bases separating them. This CDR3 has 18 amino acids. Here the CDR3 reads CARRPKEAIAATNEKLFF. Here the CDR3 DNA reads TGTGCCAGACGGCCCAAGGAGGCAATAGCTGCAACTAATGAAAAACTGTTTTTT.

The V and J genes are TRBV20-1 and TRBJ2-2, with TRBD2 identical over 12 bases. The V segment lost 3 bases and the J segment 7 bases; nucleotides outside the gene matches: 12. CDR3 length equals 17 residues. Germline CDR1 and CDR2: DFQATT and SNEGSKA (reference sequence). The CDR3: CSASPLLAGGPHGELFF. CDR3 sequence (DNA): TGCAGTGCTAGTCCCCTCCTAGCGGGAGGGCCTCACGGGGAGCTGTTTTTT.

This clonotype was detected a few times. The chain combines TRBV6-5 with TRBJ2-6; D remains unclear. V was cut by 2 bases and J by 3 bases, with 8 bases left in between. The CDR3 totals 15 residues. CDR1 is MNHEY, CDR2 SVGAGI, per germline. Here the CDR3 reads CASSYGDGGANVLTF. The CDR3 DNA is TGTGCCAGCAGTTACGGGGATGGTGGGGCCAACGTCCTGACTTTC.

The chain carries TRBV6-5 and TRBJ1-5; 8 bases are shared with TRBD1. Trimming at V came to 5 bases and at J to 5 bases, leaving 8 bases not matched to a gene. Per germline, CDR1 MNHEY and CDR2 SVGAGI. The CDR3 is made up of 15 amino acids. CDR3 DNA sequence: TGTGCCAGCAGTACCGACAGGGGAAGGCATCAGCCCCAGCATTTT. Protein sequence: CASSTDRGRHQPQHF.

The V and J genes are TRBV6-5 and TRBJ2-1; 9 bases fit TRBD2. The germline gives CDR1 MNHEY, CDR2 SVGAGI. Trimming at V came to 0 bases and at J to 5 bases, leaving 5 bases not matched to a gene. This CDR3 has 16 residues. CDR3 nucleotides: TGTGCCAGCAGTTACTCGGCTAGCGGGATCCACAATGAGCAGTTCTTC. It translates to CASSYSASGIHNEQFF.

This clonotype has just a few counts. Here the CDR3 reads CASSLTTYNEQFF. DNA of the CDR3: TGTGCCAGCAGCTTAACGACCTACAATGAGCAGTTCTTC. This chain joins TRBV7-3 and TRBJ2-1; the D is unclear. From germline, CDR1 is SGHTA and CDR2 FQGTGA. Trimming took off 0 bases at V and 2 bases at J, with 2 bases between the two ends. The CDR3 is 13 residues long.

The J gene is TRBJ1-5, the V gene TRBV6-2 or TRBV6-3; D ambiguous. This CDR3 spans 15 amino acids. The germline V gene encodes CDR1 MNHEY and CDR2 SVGEGT. Between the trimmed V and J ends, which lost 2 bases and 2 bases, there was a span of 10 bases. The CDR3 loop is CASSYRLMGNQPQHF. CDR3 DNA: TGTGCCAGCAGTTACCGACTTATGGGCAATCAGCCCCAGCATTTT.

This chain joins TRBV11-2 and TRBJ2-1; D is perhaps TRBD1 (6 bases). CDR3 length equals 15 residues. Germline CDR1 and CDR2: SGHAT and FQNNGV. The V gene lost 7 bases and the J gene lost 4 bases, with 17 bases spanning the gap. The CDR3 DNA follows: TGTGCCAGCATCACCGGACAGACGGGGTACAATGAGCAGTTCTTC. Translating gives CASITGQTGYNEQFF. Filled out from reference TRBV11-2 and TRBJ2-1, the complete variable domain reads EAGVAQSPRYKIIEKRQSVAFWCNPISGHATLYWYQQILGQGPKLLIQFQNNGVVDDSQLPKDRFSAERLKGVDSTLKIQPAKLEDSAVYLCASITGQTGYNEQFFGPGTRLTVL.

The chain joins TRBV29-1 to TRBJ2-5, with a tentative D call TRBD2 (5 bases). This CDR3 is 12 amino acids long. V gave up 4 bases and J gave up 5 bases, with 11 bases separating them. Germline CDR1 is SQVTM and CDR2 is ANQGSEA. The CDR3: CSVVGGGETQYF. Written as DNA, the CDR3 is TGCAGCGTTGTAGGAGGCGGGGAGACCCAGTACTTC.

CDR3 in DNA: TGTGCCAGCAGTCCCGGGACAGGAGACCTTAGCTCCTACAATGAGCAGTTCTTC. As protein: CASSPGTGDLSSYNEQFF. This chain connects TRBV12-3 or TRBV12-4 to TRBJ2-1, with 8 positions matching TRBD1. V gave up 5 bases and J gave up 0 bases; unmatched junction bases: 12. This CDR3 has 18 residues.

In its sample, this clonotype was seen many times. The chain couples TRBV9 to TRBJ2-5; D gene uncertain. Germline CDR1 and CDR2: SGDLS and YYNGEE. The ends were cut back, 2 bases at V and 4 bases at J, with 15 bases in the middle. The CDR3 spans 15 residues. The CDR3 nucleotides read TGTGCCAGCAGCGTGTCGGTGGCGTTTAGAGAGACCCAGTACTTC. It translates to CASSVSVAFRETQYF. Looking up the rest from reference TRBV9 and TRBJ2-5 gives the full variable domain: DSGVTQTPKHLITATGQRVTLRCSPRSGDLSVYWYQQSLDQGLQFLIQYYNGEERAKGNILERFSAQQFPDLHSELNLSSLELGDSALYFCASSVSVAFRETQYFGPGTRLLVL.

This chain links TRBV6-5 with TRBJ2-6, with a tentative D call TRBD1 (5 bases). Germline-derived CDR1 and CDR2 are MNHEY and SVGAGI. The CDR3 spans 16 residues. V shed 2 bases and J shed 2 bases, with 10 bases lying between them. The CDR3 DNA reads TGTGCCAGCAGTTACCTCAGGGTGCCTGGGGCCAACGTCCTGACTTTC. Its protein is CASSYLRVPGANVLTF.